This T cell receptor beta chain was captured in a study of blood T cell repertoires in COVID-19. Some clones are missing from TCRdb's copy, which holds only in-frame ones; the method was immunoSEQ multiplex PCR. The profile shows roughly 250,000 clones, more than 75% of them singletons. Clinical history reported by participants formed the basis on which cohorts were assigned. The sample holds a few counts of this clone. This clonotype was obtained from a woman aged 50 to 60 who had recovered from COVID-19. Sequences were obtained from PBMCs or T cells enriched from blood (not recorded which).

The CDR3 DNA is TGCAGCGTTGTGGAGGGAACCAGCTATGGCTACACCTTC. Protein: CSVVEGTSYGYTF. The rearrangement joins TRBV29-1 to TRBJ1-2; D not certain. CDR3 length equals 13 residues. Per the germline V gene, CDR1 is SQVTM and CDR2 is ANQGSEA. V lost 4 bases and J lost 4, with 13 bases in between.